This section outlines one TCR beta chain sequence together with its context. These data belong to a study of blood T cell repertoires in COVID-19. Across the whole study: The origin of the acute and convalescent COVID-19 samples was the United States, Italy and Spain. The analysed material was cDNA or gDNA that came from T cells, B-cell-depleted T cells, or PBMCs.

CDR1 and CDR2 (germline): LGHNT, FRNRAP. The V and J ends lost 5 bases and 1 base respectively, with 14 bases between them. The CDR3 loop spans 15 amino acids. In the original analysis: Reference gene primer amplification gave estimated nucleated cell counts. The table came from immunoSEQ multiplex PCR; TCRdb's copy has only in-frame clones and leaves some out. V, J and clone size are taken as reported in that table, and D and trimming were inferred from the DNA itself. Here the sample spans around 160,000 clones, roughly 81% being singletons. The V and J genes are TRBV12-5 and TRBJ1-1; D might be TRBD1 (5 bases). This TCR derives from a human donor with acute or convalescent COVID-19. The donor label of this sample is uncertain. Sequencing input: peripheral blood. The CDR3 reads CASGPGGMANTEAFF. The CDR3 bases are TGTGCTAGTGGTCCGGGGGGGATGGCGAACACTGAAGCTTTCTTT.